Given below is one T cell receptor beta chain in context. How the authors handled the data: Estimates of nucleated cell counts were drawn from the amplification of reference gene primers. The protocol was immunoSEQ multiplex PCR, while the TCRdb copy is restricted to in-frame clones and leaves out a portion. The V and J calls and clone size are taken from that table; D and trimming were inferred from the DNA. The table has approximately 170,000 clones, more than 75% seen once. The J segment lost 4 bases and the V segment lost 5 bases, leaving 7 bases of the junction unmatched. CDR1 is SEHNR, CDR2 FQNEAQ, per germline (reference sequence). The CDR3 has 16 residues. This specimen comes from a study of blood T cell repertoires in COVID-19. Study context: The samples span acute and convalescent COVID-19 from the United States, Italy and Spain. PBMCs, B-cell-depleted T cells, or T cells were the source of the cDNA or gDNA that made up the material.

This chain connects TRBV7-9 to TRBJ2-3; 12 bases agree with TRBD2. The origin of this receptor is a man between 18 and 29 years old with active or convalescent COVID-19. Source material: peripheral blood. The CDR3 loop reads CASSRGLAGSSDTQYF. DNA for the CDR3: TGTGCCAGCAGCCGCGGACTAGCGGGGAGTTCAGATACGCAGTATTTT.